This is a list of T cell receptor beta chains from one sample in a study of T cell repertoires in cytomegalovirus infection. TCRdb passed the reads through MiXCR, listing each CDR3 protein once. The sample gives approximately 550,000 distinct CDR3 sequences, approximately 15% of which show up once; roughly 25% is in the top ten. Specimen: CD8+ T cells from PBMCs. The receptors were gathered from a human donor in good health (CMV status not recorded). Some clones in this sample may be carry-over from other donors' samples. The CDR3 runs from the conserved cysteine through the conserved F or W. The order of the fields is D gene, J gene, V gene, clone size, CDR3 protein, CDR3 DNA. A D gene is named only where the DNA matches it firmly. Not all rows give a size; the values are once, few, many and, for expanded clones, a class.

TRBD1 TRBJ1-4 TRBV6-5 NA CASSHRTGRNEKLFF TGTGCCAGCAGTCACCGGACAGGGCGGAATGAAAAACTGTTTTTT
NA TRBJ1-1 TRBV28 NA CASSEGDISAEAFF TGTGCCAGCAGTGAAGGGGACATCTCCGCCGAAGCTTTCTTT
NA TRBJ2-7 TRBV7-6 few CASSLERDEQYF TGTGCCAGCAGCTTAGAGAGAGACGAGCAGTACTTC
NA TRBJ2-7 TRBV19 NA CASSIDLKGYEQYF TGTGCCAGTAGTATAGATCTGAAGGGCTACGAGCAGTACTTC
TRBD2 TRBJ2-7 TRBV11-2 many CASLGSRLASLEQYF TGTGCCAGCTTGGGGTCCCGACTAGCGTCGCTCGAGCAGTACTTC
TRBD1 TRBJ1-2 TRBV19 NA CASMGQESSYGYTF TGTGCCAGTATGGGACAGGAATCTAGCTATGGCTACACCTTC
NA TRBJ2-7 TRBV11-2 many CASSPWGARDEQYF TGTGCCAGCAGCCCCTGGGGGGCTCGGGACGAGCAGTACTTC
TRBD2 TRBJ2-5 TRBV4-2 many CASSQGFPGLAELGTQYF TGTGCCAGCAGCCAAGGGTTCCCCGGACTAGCGGAGTTGGGGACCCAGTACTTC
NA TRBJ1-1 TRBV19 many CASSTGRLNTEAFF TGTGCCAGTAGTACGGGCCGATTGAACACTGAAGCTTTCTTT
NA TRBJ1-2 TRBV20-1 many CSAMGRGVYGYTF TGCAGTGCTATGGGGCGGGGGGTTTATGGCTACACCTTC
TRBD2 TRBJ2-7 TRBV3-1 NA CASSQEGGRASYEQYF TGTGCCAGCAGCCAAGAGGGCGGGAGGGCCTCCTACGAGCAGTACTTC
TRBD1 TRBJ2-2 TRBV7-2 many CASSPFRQGNTGELFF TGTGCCAGCAGCCCATTTCGACAGGGAAACACCGGGGAGCTGTTTTTT
NA TRBJ2-7 TRBV19 many CASSPGTEDFYEQYF TGTGCCAGTAGTCCCGGGACGGAGGACTTCTACGAGCAGTACTTC
TRBD2 TRBJ2-5 TRBV27 NA CASSLLAGDQETQYF TGTGCCAGCAGTTTGCTAGCGGGAGATCAAGAGACCCAGTACTTC
TRBD2 TRBJ2-5 TRBV27 many CASSLLSPAGEDIVIETQYF TGTGCCAGCAGTTTACTATCCCCAGCGGGAGAGGATATAGTGATAGAGACCCAGTACTTC
NA TRBJ1-1 TRBV27 NA CASSPLTDMNTEAFF TGTGCCAGCAGTCCTTTGACAGACATGAACACTGAAGCTTTCTTT
NA TRBJ2-5 TRBV12-5 few CASGLPTMGQETQYF TGTGCTAGTGGTTTGCCAACCATGGGACAAGAGACCCAGTACTTC
NA TRBJ1-5 TRBV6-6 NA CASSARGGSNQPQHF TGTGCCAGCAGTGCCCGGGGGGGGAGCAATCAGCCCCAGCATTTT
TRBD1 TRBJ1-1 TRBV7-8 many CASSADRGLITEAFF TGTGCCAGCAGCGCGGACAGGGGGCTCATCACTGAAGCTTTCTTT
TRBD1 TRBJ1-1 TRBV6-6 few CASSARQGRNTEAFF TGTGCCAGCAGTGCCCGACAGGGTCGCAACACTGAAGCTTTCTTT
NA TRBJ1-1 TRBV5-6 few CASSLAGDAEAFF TGTGCCAGCAGCTTGGCCGGTGATGCTGAAGCTTTCTTT
NA TRBJ2-2 TRBV4-1 once CASSQEFGNNGELFF TGCGCCAGCAGCCAAGAATTTGGGAACAACGGGGAGCTGTTTTTT
NA TRBJ2-1 TRBV27 few CASSPTAPTYNEQFF TGTGCCAGCAGCCCGACAGCTCCCACCTACAATGAGCAGTTCTTC
NA TRBJ1-1 TRBV20-1 NA CSAWQRGKGAEAFF TGCAGTGCTTGGCAGCGGGGGAAGGGCGCTGAAGCTTTCTTT
NA TRBJ2-5 TRBV6-2/TRBV6-3 few CASSSPGAELGTQYF TGTGCCAGCAGTTCTCCGGGGGCGGAATTAGGGACCCAGTACTTC
NA TRBJ1-2 TRBV6-1 NA CASSEEILLDGYTF TGTGCCAGCAGTGAAGAGATCTTGCTTGACGGCTACACCTTC
NA TRBJ2-3 TRBV6-2/TRBV6-3 few CASSTDSHTDTQYF TGTGCCAGCAGTACGGACAGCCACACAGATACGCAGTATTTT
TRBD1 TRBJ2-1 TRBV5-6 few CASSLIRDRATSSSYNEQFF TGTGCCAGCAGCTTAATCCGGGACAGGGCGACATCGAGCTCCTACAATGAGCAGTTCTTC
NA TRBJ2-1 TRBV5-1 NA CASSLEGGILYNEQFF TGCGCCAGCAGCTTGGAAGGAGGGATTCTCTACAATGAGCAGTTCTTC
NA TRBJ2-1 TRBV10-2 few CATGTNNEQFF TGCGCCACCGGGACAAACAATGAGCAGTTCTTC
NA TRBJ1-4 TRBV7-9 many CASSLPGLGGLFF TGTGCCAGCAGCTTACCGGGACTGGGAGGGCTGTTTTTT
TRBD2 TRBJ2-3 TRBV27 many CASTWVASGRGTDTQYF TGTGCCAGCACCTGGGTGGCTAGCGGCAGAGGAACAGATACGCAGTATTTT
TRBD1 TRBJ2-5 TRBV29-1 few CSVEGRDRRNQETQYF TGCAGCGTTGAAGGACGGGACAGGCGAAACCAAGAGACCCAGTACTTC
NA TRBJ1-2 TRBV4-1 few CASSQRGRLTENGYTF TGCGCCAGCAGCCAAAGAGGCCGACTAACGGAAAATGGCTACACCTTC
NA TRBJ2-1 TRBV28 few CASSFVGEGNEQFF TGTGCCAGCAGTTTTGTCGGAGAGGGTAATGAGCAGTTCTTC
TRBD2 TRBJ2-7 TRBV28 NA CASSFSQDGGGYEQYF TGTGCCAGCAGTTTTAGTCAGGATGGGGGGGGGTACGAGCAGTACTTC
TRBD2 TRBJ2-1 TRBV4-1 many CASSHLSGEYNEQFF TGCGCCAGCAGCCACTTGAGCGGGGAATACAATGAGCAGTTCTTC
NA TRBJ2-3 TRBV11-2 NA CASSDSLVTDTQYF TGTGCCAGCAGCGACAGTTTGGTCACAGATACGCAGTATTTT
NA TRBJ1-1 TRBV6-5 few CASSYSMAVNTEAFF TGTGCCAGCAGTTACTCGATGGCGGTAAACACTGAAGCTTTCTTT
NA TRBJ2-7 TRBV20-1 NA CSASGSSYEQYF TGCAGTGCTAGCGGGAGTTCTTACGAGCAGTACTTC
TRBD2 TRBJ2-1 TRBV6-6 NA CASSDWREAGGSYNEQFF TGTGCCAGCAGTGATTGGCGGGAGGCAGGAGGGTCCTACAATGAGCAGTTCTTC
NA TRBJ1-2 TRBV12-5 many CASGLAQNGYTF TGTGCTAGTGGTTTGGCTCAAAATGGCTACACCTTC
NA TRBJ2-1 TRBV7-9 many CASSPGVGPRASYNEQFF TGTGCCAGCAGCCCGGGGGTAGGGCCCCGAGCCTCCTACAATGAGCAGTTCTTC
NA TRBJ1-1 TRBV12-3/TRBV12-4 NA CASSLYSDGEAFF TGTGCCAGCAGTTTATATAGTGACGGTGAAGCTTTCTTT
NA TRBJ2-7 TRBV14 NA CASSPPALHRAITYEQYF TGTGCCAGCAGCCCACCAGCTCTCCACAGGGCCATTACCTACGAGCAGTACTTC
TRBD1 TRBJ1-2 TRBV12-3/TRBV12-4 many CASSPGTVYTF TGTGCCAGCAGCCCGGGGACAGTCTACACCTTC
TRBD1 TRBJ1-1 TRBV6-1 NA CASSLKGAYGTEAFF TGTGCCAGCAGTCTCAAGGGGGCTTATGGCACTGAAGCTTTCTTT
NA TRBJ2-3 TRBV28 few CASKWLQRTDTQYF TGTGCCAGCAAGTGGCTCCAAAGGACAGATACGCAGTATTTT
TRBD2 TRBJ2-1 TRBV6-1 NA CASSLVSGGSFVDNEQFF TGTGCCAGCAGCCTCGTTAGCGGGGGAAGTTTTGTCGACAATGAGCAGTTCTTC
NA TRBJ2-3 TRBV4-2 many CASSLGKGPADTQYF TGTGCCAGCAGCCTAGGGAAGGGTCCAGCAGATACGCAGTATTTT
TRBD2 TRBJ2-1 TRBV9 NA CASSVGGLALDEQFF TGTGCCAGCAGCGTAGGGGGACTAGCATTGGATGAGCAGTTCTTC
NA TRBJ1-5 TRBV28 NA CASSPIGGGQPQHF TGTGCCAGCAGTCCGATAGGGGGGGGTCAGCCCCAGCATTTT
TRBD2 TRBJ2-7 TRBV11-2 NA CASSLELAIGYEQYF TGTGCCAGCAGCTTAGAACTAGCGATAGGCTACGAGCAGTACTTC
NA TRBJ2-3 TRBV15 many CATSGGGADTQYF TGTGCCACCAGCGGAGGGGGCGCAGATACGCAGTATTTT
NA TRBJ1-1 TRBV28 many CASSLSHRLTEAFF TGTGCCAGCAGTTTATCTCACCGGCTAACTGAAGCTTTCTTT